This T cell receptor beta chain comes out of a study of tissue T cells after allogeneic stem cell transplantation. Germline loops: CDR1 SGHTA, CDR2 FQGNSA. Between the trimmed V and J ends, which lost 5 bases and 6 bases, there was a span of 13 bases. The CDR3 runs to 13 residues. TCRdb's table, derived via immunoSEQ multiplex PCR, lists solely in-frame clones and lacks some. The sample shows a few thousand clones, roughly three fifths of them seen only once. This research-autopsy study prospectively enrolled adult allogeneic hematopoietic cell transplant recipients with steroid-refractory graft-versus-host disease. All graft-versus-host disease patients had gastrointestinal involvement and received several lines of directed therapy.

The sample here was duodenal tissue, taken at autopsy. The chain uses TRBV7-2 and TRBJ2-5; maybe TRBD1 (5 bases). The receptor comes from a male patient of 60 years or more with steroid-refractory graft-versus-host disease after an allogeneic stem cell transplant. A share of the T cells may be of graft donor origin. In nucleotides, the CDR3 is TGTGCCAGCAGCCCTTCTTGGGGCCAGACCCAGTACTTC. Protein: CASSPSWGQTQYF.